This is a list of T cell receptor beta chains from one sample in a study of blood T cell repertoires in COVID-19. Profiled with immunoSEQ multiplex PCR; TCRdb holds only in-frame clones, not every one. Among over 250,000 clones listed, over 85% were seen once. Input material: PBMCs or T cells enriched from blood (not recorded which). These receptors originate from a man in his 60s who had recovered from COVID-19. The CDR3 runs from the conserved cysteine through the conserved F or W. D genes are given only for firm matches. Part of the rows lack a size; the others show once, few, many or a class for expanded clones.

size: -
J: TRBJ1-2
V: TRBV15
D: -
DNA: TGTGCCACCAGCAGAGATCAGTGGAGTCGTGATGGCTACACCTTC
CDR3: CATSRDQWSRDGYTF

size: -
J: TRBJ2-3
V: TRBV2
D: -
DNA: TGTGCCAGCAGGCGGGATTCGAGCACAGATACGCAGTATTTT
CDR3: CASRRDSSTDTQYF

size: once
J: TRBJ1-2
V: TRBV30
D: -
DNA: TGTGCCTGGAGTCCTACAGCTATCAGGGGCTACACCTTC
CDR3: CAWSPTAIRGYTF

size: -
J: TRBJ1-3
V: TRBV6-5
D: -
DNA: TGTGCCAGCAGCTTACAGGCCTTCTCTGGAAACACCATATATTTT
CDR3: CASSLQAFSGNTIYF

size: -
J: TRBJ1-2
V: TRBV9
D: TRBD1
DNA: TGTGCCAGCAGCGTAGGACAGGGGTCCAACTATGGCTACACCTTC
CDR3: CASSVGQGSNYGYTF

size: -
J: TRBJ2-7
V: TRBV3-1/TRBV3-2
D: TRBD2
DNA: TGTGCCAGCAAATTAGCGGGAATGTACGAGCAGTACTTC
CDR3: CASKLAGMYEQYF

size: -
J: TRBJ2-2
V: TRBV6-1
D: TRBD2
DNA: TGTGCCAGCAGTGAACTAGCGGGGAGGTTCACCGGGGAGCTGTTTTTT
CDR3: CASSELAGRFTGELFF

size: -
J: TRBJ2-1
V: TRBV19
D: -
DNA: TGTGCCAGTAGTGCCCCGGCGCGGGCTTCTTACAATGAGCAGTTCTTC
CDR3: CASSAPARASYNEQFF

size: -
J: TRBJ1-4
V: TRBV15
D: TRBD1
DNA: TGTGCCACCAGCTTAGAGGGGGCATCAACTAATGAAAAACTGTTTTTT
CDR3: CATSLEGASTNEKLFF

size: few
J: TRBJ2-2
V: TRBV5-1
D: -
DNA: TGCGCCAGCAGCACGGGAGCGTCGCAAAACACCGGGGAGCTGTTTTTT
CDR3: CASSTGASQNTGELFF

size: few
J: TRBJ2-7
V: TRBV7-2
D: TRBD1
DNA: TGTGCCAGCAGCACGGACAGGGCCCACTACGAGCAGTACTTC
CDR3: CASSTDRAHYEQYF

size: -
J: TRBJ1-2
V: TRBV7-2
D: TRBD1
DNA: TGTGCCAGCAGCTCGGGGACAGGGGGCGAAAGTGGCTACACCTTC
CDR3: CASSSGTGGESGYTF

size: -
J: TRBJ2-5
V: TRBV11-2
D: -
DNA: TGTGCCAGCAGCGAGCTAGGGGCTCAAGAGACCCAGTACTTC
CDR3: CASSELGAQETQYF

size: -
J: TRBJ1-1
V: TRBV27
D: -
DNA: TGTGCCAGCAGTTTATCCGGGGGGTTAGGAGCTGAAGCTTTCTTT
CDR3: CASSLSGGLGAEAFF

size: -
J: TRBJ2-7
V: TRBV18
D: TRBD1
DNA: TGTGCCAGCTCACTCCAGGACAGGGCCTCCTACGAGCAGTACTTC
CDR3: CASSLQDRASYEQYF

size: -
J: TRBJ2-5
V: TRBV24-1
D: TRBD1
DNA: TGTGCCACCAGTGAGCCTCCGGGACAGGGCCGGGGTGAGACCCAGTACTTC
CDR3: CATSEPPGQGRGETQYF

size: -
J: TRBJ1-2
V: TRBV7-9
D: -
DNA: TGTGCCAGCAGCTTAGCCGGCAGGGATATTTATGGCTACACCTTC
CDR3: CASSLAGRDIYGYTF

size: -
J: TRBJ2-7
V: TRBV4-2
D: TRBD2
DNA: TGTGCCAGCAGCCAAGAGGGGAGCGGGGGGGCAGAGGAGCAGTACTTC
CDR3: CASSQEGSGGAEEQYF

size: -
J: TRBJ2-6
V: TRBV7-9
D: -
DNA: TGTGCCAGCAGCTTAGGAAGGTACGGGGTTCTCTCTGGGGCCAACGTCCTGACTTTC
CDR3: CASSLGRYGVLSGANVLTF

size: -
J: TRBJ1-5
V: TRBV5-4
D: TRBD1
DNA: TGTGCCAGCAGCTTGGGAGGGGGCTGGGATCAGCCCCAGCATTTT
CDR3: CASSLGGGWDQPQHF

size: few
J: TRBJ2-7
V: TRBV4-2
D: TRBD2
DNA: TGTGCCAGCAGCCAAAACCGGGACTACGGGGACGAGCAGTACTTC
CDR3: CASSQNRDYGDEQYF

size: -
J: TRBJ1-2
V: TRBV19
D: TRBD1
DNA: TGTGCCAGTAGTGCGGGGACAGGGCATCGCTATGGCTACACCTTC
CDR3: CASSAGTGHRYGYTF

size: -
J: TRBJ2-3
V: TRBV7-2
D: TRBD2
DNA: TGTGCCAGCAGCTTTAGCGGGAGGTGGAGGACAGATACGCAGTATTTT
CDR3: CASSFSGRWRTDTQYF

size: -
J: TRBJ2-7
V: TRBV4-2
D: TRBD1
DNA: TGTGCCAGCAGCCTGGACAGGGGGTTCTACGAGCAGTACTTC
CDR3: CASSLDRGFYEQYF

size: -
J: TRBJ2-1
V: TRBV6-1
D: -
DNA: TGTGCCAGCAGTGAGACTTGGCTAGCCCAGTTCTTC
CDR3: CASSETWLAQFF

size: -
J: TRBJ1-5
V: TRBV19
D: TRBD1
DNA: TGTGCCAGTAGTATGGGAGTACAGGGGAGACAGCCCCAGCATTTT
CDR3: CASSMGVQGRQPQHF

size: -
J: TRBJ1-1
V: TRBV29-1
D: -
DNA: TGCAGCGTGCGGGGCGCGAACACTGAAGCTTTCTTT
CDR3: CSVRGANTEAFF

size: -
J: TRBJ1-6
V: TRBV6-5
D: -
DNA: TGTGCCAGCAGTTACGCGGAAACTAATTCACCCCTCCACTTT
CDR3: CASSYAETNSPLHF

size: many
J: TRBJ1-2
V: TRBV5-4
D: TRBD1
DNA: TGTGCCAGCAGCTCGACAGGGGAGAAGTCTGGCTACACCTTC
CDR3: CASSSTGEKSGYTF

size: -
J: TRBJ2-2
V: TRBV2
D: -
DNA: TGTGCCAGCAACTTTCACACCGGGGAGCTGTTTTTT
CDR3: CASNFHTGELFF

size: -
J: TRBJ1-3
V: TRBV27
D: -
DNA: TGTGCCAGCAGTTTATATGACCCACTACGCTCTGGAAACACCATATATTTT
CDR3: CASSLYDPLRSGNTIYF

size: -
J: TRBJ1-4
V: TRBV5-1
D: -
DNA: TGCGCCAGCAGCTCTGCAACTAATGAAAAACTGTTTTTT
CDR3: CASSSATNEKLFF

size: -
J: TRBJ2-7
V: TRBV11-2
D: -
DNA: TGTGCCAGCAGCTTAGTTGGGATGAGGGGGATGGACGGAGCGTACGAGCAGTACTTC
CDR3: CASSLVGMRGMDGAYEQYF

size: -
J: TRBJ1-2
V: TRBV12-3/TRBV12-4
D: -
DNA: TGTGCCAGCAGTTTAGTACGGTCCTATGGCTACACCTTC
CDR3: CASSLVRSYGYTF

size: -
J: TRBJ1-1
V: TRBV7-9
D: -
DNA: TGTGCCAGCAGCTTAGCAGGGGCAACTGAAGCTTTCTTT
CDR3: CASSLAGATEAFF

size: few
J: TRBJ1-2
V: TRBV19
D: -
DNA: TGTGCCAGTAGTCCCAGTATGACAGTCAACTTTGGCTACACCTTC
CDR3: CASSPSMTVNFGYTF

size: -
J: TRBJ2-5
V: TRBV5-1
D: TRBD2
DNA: TGCGCCAGCAGCTTGGCTCCTCTAGCGGAAGAGACCCAGTACTTC
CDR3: CASSLAPLAEETQYF

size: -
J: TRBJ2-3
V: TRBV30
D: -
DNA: TGTGCCTGGAGGCCCAGGCTCAACACAGATACGCAGTATTTT
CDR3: CAWRPRLNTDTQYF

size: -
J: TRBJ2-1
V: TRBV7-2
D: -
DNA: TGTGCCAGCAGCTCGAGGTCGACAGGACAGTTCTTC
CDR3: CASSSRSTGQFF

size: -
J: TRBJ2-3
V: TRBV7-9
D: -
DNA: TGTGCCAGCAGCTCGGAGGGGGGGAGCACAGATACGCAGTATTTT
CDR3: CASSSEGGSTDTQYF

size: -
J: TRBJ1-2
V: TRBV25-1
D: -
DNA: TGTGCCAGCAGCAAGTCAGGGGCTGTCTATGGCTACACCTTC
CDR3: CASSKSGAVYGYTF

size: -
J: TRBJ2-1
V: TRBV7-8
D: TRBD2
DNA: TGTGCCAGCAGCTTAAGCGGGAGATTGAATGAGCAGTTCTTC
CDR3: CASSLSGRLNEQFF

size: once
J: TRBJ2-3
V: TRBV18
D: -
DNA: TGTGCCAGCTCACCATTGCCCCGGGGGGCCACAGATACGCAGTATTTT
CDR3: CASSPLPRGATDTQYF

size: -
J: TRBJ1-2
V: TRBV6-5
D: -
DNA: TGTGCCAGCAGTTTAAGACAGACAAGGGGCTACACCTTC
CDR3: CASSLRQTRGYTF

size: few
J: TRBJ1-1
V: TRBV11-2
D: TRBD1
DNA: TGTGCCAGCAGCCCCAGACAGGGGATGAACACTGAAGCTTTCTTT
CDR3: CASSPRQGMNTEAFF

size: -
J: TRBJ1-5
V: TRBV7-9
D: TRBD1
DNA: TGTGCCAGCAGCTCGGACAGGGCGAATCAGCCCCAGCATTTT
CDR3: CASSSDRANQPQHF

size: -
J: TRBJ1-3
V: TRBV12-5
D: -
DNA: TGTGCTAGTGGTCAGGGATACTCTGGAAACACCATATATTTT
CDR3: CASGQGYSGNTIYF

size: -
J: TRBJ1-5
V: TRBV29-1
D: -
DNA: TGCAGCGTTGTAGCAGGGATTGGCAATCAGCCCCAGCATTTT
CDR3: CSVVAGIGNQPQHF

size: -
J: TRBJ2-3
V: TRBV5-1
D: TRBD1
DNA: TGCGCCAGCAGCATGATGACAGGGGGCGCCGGCACAGATACGCAGTATTTT
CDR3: CASSMMTGGAGTDTQYF

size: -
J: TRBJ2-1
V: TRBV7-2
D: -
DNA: TGTGCCAGCAGCTCCGGCGGGGCCGCCAATGAGCAGTTCTTC
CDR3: CASSSGGAANEQFF

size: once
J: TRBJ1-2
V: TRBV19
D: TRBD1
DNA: TGTGCCAGTAGTAGACAGGGGAAGGGCTATGGCTACACCTTC
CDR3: CASSRQGKGYGYTF

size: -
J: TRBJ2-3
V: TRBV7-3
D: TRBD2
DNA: TGTGCCAGCAGCTCCGCCCCCTCTAGCGGGGCCGGGACAGATACGCAGTATTTT
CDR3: CASSSAPSSGAGTDTQYF

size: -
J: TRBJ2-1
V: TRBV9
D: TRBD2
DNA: TGTGCCAGCAGCGTAAGCGGGGGCTCCTACAATGAGCAGTTCTTC
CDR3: CASSVSGGSYNEQFF

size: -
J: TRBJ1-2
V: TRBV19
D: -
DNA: TGTGCCAGTAGGCGGGCGGACTATGGCTACACCTTC
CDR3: CASRRADYGYTF

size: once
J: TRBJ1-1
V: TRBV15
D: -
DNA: TGTGCCACCAGCTTACAGCTGAACACTGAAGCTTTCTTT
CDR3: CATSLQLNTEAFF

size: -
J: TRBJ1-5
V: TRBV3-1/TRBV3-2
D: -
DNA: TGTGCCAGCAGCCAAGGTCAGGGCAATCAGCCCCAGCATTTT
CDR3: CASSQGQGNQPQHF

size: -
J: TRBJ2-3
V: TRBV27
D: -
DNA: TGTGCCAGCAGTTTATCCCGGCAGGCCACAGATACGCAGTATTTT
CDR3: CASSLSRQATDTQYF